The 3 T cell receptor beta chains listed next were all sequenced from one sample in a study of blood T cell repertoires in COVID-19. Repertoires were generated with immunoSEQ multiplex PCR, while TCRdb's copy carries only in-frame clones and drops some. Among under 200,000 clones, approximately 84% were seen once, and the ten largest hold around 5.2%. The material sequenced was peripheral blood. The receptors were sampled from a woman of 80 years or more with acute or convalescent COVID-19.

The chain is built from TRBV2 and TRBJ1-5, with 9 bases aligning to TRBD1. This CDR3 comprises 15 residues. V was clipped by 6 bases and J by 5 bases; unmatched bases: 8. In germline, CDR1 is SNHLY, CDR2 FYNNEI. The CDR3 coding sequence is TGTGCCAGCAGCAGGGACAGGGCTCGAGATCAGCCCCAGCATTTT. Its translation: CASSRDRARDQPQHF.

V usage is TRBV7-8 and J usage is TRBJ2-7; D perhaps matches TRBD2 (7 bases). The CDR3 totals 15 residues. Germline V gene lookup returns CDR1 SGHVS and CDR2 FQNEAQ. V shed 1 base and J shed 4 bases, with 14 bases lying between them. Here the CDR3 reads CASSLEDRGAYEQYF. CDR3 in DNA: TGTGCCAGCAGCTTAGAAGACCGGGGGGCTTACGAGCAGTACTTC.

This rearrangement joins TRBV27 to TRBJ1-6; TRBD1 agrees at 7 bases. The CDR3 is made up of 13 amino acids. V lost 4 bases and J lost 8; bases outside the gene matches: 2. The germline V gene has CDR1 MNHEY and CDR2 SMNVEV (reference sequence). CDR3 sequence: CASSWDRDSPLHF. CDR3 sequence (DNA): TGTGCCAGCAGTTGGGACAGAGATTCACCCCTCCACTTT.